The 30 T cell receptor beta chains given below trace back to one sample, sequenced in a study of shared clonotypes between healthy human individuals. The repertoire was sequenced with immunoSEQ multiplex PCR; TCRdb's copy has only in-frame clones and lacks some. The table lists about 460,000 clones, over 60% of them singletons. The sample comprised PBMCs. Every receptor here comes from a woman in her 40s in good health. Some clones in this sample may be carry-over from other donors' samples.

This chain joins TRBV27 and TRBJ2-5; maybe TRBD2 (6 bases). Gene TRBJ2-7 matches the end of the DNA better, so the J call may be wrong. CDR1 MNHEY and CDR2 SMNVEV come from the germline V gene (reference sequence). CDR3 size: 15 residues. As DNA, the CDR3 is TGTGCCAGCAGTCCCTTCCCCACTAGCACCTACGAGCAGTACTTC. Encoded protein: CASSPFPTSTYEQYF.

The rearrangement joins TRBV11-2 to TRBJ2-7; TRBD2 agrees at 13 bases. The CDR3 is 16 residues long. The ends lost 3 bases at V and 4 bases at J; junction bases unmatched: 6. CDR1 and CDR2 from the germline V gene are SGHAT and FQNNGV. In DNA form, the CDR3 reads TGTGCCAGCAGCTTGGGACTAGCGGGAAATCCTTACGAGCAGTACTTC. This sequence encodes CASSLGLAGNPYEQYF. Full variable domain (remainder filled in from reference TRBV11-2 and TRBJ2-7): EAGVAQSPRYKIIEKRQSVAFWCNPISGHATLYWYQQILGQGPKLLIQFQNNGVVDDSQLPKDRFSAERLKGVDSTLKIQPAKLEDSAVYLCASSLGLAGNPYEQYFGPGTRLTVT.

The chain joins TRBV7-2 to TRBJ2-1, with D possibly matching TRBD1 (6 bases). The CDR3 sequence is 14 residues long. Germline V gives CDR1 SGHTA, CDR2 FQGNSA. V was trimmed by 1 base and J by 6 bases, leaving 10 bases between them. The DNA of the CDR3 is TGTGCCAGCAGCTTAGAAGCACAGGGCAATGAGCAGTTCTTC. Translating it yields CASSLEAQGNEQFF. The variable domain in full, completed from reference TRBV7-2 and TRBJ2-1, reads GAGVSQSPSNKVTEKGKDVELRCDPISGHTALYWYRQSLGQGLEFLIYFQGNSAPDKSGLPSDRFSAERTGGSVSTLTIQRTQQEDSAVYLCASSLEAQGNEQFFGPGTRLTVL.

Points on this clone: One junction end does not reproduce the germline sequence, and a read error may be involved. V and J are TRBV29-1 and TRBJ1-4; TRBD1 might be the D (5 bases). There are 14 residues in the CDR3. Germline lookup yields CDR1 SQVTM and CDR2 ANQGSEA. CDR3 region: CSVETRAPNEKLLF. CDR3 DNA sequence: TGCAGCGTTGAGACCAGGGCTCCTAATGAAAAACTGCTTTTT.

CDR3 amino acids: CASSHEQDNEQFF. The CDR3 nucleotides read TGCGCCAGCAGCCATGAACAGGACAATGAGCAGTTCTTC. This rearrangement joins TRBV4-1 to TRBJ2-1; D is perhaps TRBD1 (5 bases). Per the germline V gene, CDR1 is MGHRA and CDR2 is YSYEKL. This CDR3 region has 13 residues. V lost 3 bases, J lost 5 bases, and 8 bases lay in between.

This clone is a singleton in its sample. J is TRBJ2-1 and V is TRBV5-6, with D hard to call. The CDR3 consists of 13 residues. Germline V gene sequence: CDR1 SGHDT, CDR2 YYEEEE. V gave up 0 bases and J gave up 2 bases, with 3 bases separating them. Here the CDR3 DNA reads TGTGCCAGCAGCTTGGGCCCCTACAATGAGCAGTTCTTC. Amino acids: CASSLGPYNEQFF. The full variable domain, with the rest looked up from reference TRBV5-6 and TRBJ2-1, is DAGVTQSPTHLIKTRGQQVTLRCSPKSGHDTVSWYQQALGQGPQFIFQYYEEEERQRGNFPDRFSGHQFPNYSSELNVNALLLGDSALYLCASSLGPYNEQFFGPGTRLTVL.

This clone was counted once. The chain links TRBV7-9 to TRBJ1-2, with 8 bases fitting TRBD1. The V segment lost 3 bases and the J segment 2 bases; nucleotides outside the gene matches: 8. The CDR3 length is 16 residues. CDR1 SEHNR and CDR2 FQNEAQ come from the germline V gene (reference sequence). CDR3 nucleotide sequence: TGTGCCAGCAGCTTCTACGGGACAGGCATCAACTATGGCTACACCTTC. Protein product: CASSFYGTGINYGYTF.

The chain couples TRBV6-6 to TRBJ2-2; a weak D match, TRBD1 (6 bases). Trimming pared 2 bases from V and 7 bases from J, leaving 8 bases between. The CDR3 sequence is 13 residues long. Germline V lookup: CDR1 MNHNY, CDR2 SVGAGI (reference sequence). CDR3 in DNA: TGTGCCAGCAGTTACACAGGGATCGGGGAGCTGTTTTTT. This encodes CASSYTGIGELFF.

The rearrangement uses TRBV28 and TRBJ1-1; a possible D gene is TRBD1 (5 bases). Germline assignment: CDR1 MDHEN and CDR2 SYDVKM. V was clipped by 8 bases and J by 5 bases, with 18 bases between them. The CDR3 is 14 amino acids. CDR3 nucleotide sequence: TGTGCCAGCGGGGACCCACGGGGTTATACTGAAGCTTTCTTT. This gives the protein CASGDPRGYTEAFF.

This chain joins TRBV7-9 and TRBJ1-1; 7 bases match TRBD1. V lost 1 base to trimming and J lost 1 base; unmatched junction nucleotides: 3. CDR1 is SEHNR and CDR2 is FQNEAQ in the germline V gene (reference sequence). The CDR3 contains 15 residues. This CDR3 is CASSLGDRENTEAFF. The CDR3 DNA reads as TGTGCCAGCAGCTTAGGCGACAGGGAGAACACTGAAGCTTTCTTT.

About this clone itself: With a much larger clone just one base away, this may be a read error. Because the CDR3's place on the DNA is in doubt, the DNA is left out and the CDR3 is given as listed by TCRdb. This chain joins TRBV7-6 and TRBJ2-5; TRBD2 is taken as the D call from the table, unchecked against the DNA. With termini counted, the CDR3 has 16 amino acids. Germline CDR1 and CDR2: SGHVS and FNYEAQ. The CDR3 loop reads CASSLVGSGIPETLYF.

The V gene is TRBV7-2, the J gene TRBJ1-5, with D possibly being TRBD1 (5 bases). This CDR3 has 15 amino acids. CDR1 SGHTA and CDR2 FQGNSA come from the germline V gene. Trimming took off 6 bases at V and 4 bases at J, with 16 bases between the two ends. The CDR3 is CASSRDSWGNQPQHF. CDR3 bases: TGTGCCAGCAGTCGGGACTCATGGGGGAATCAGCCCCAGCATTTT.

This clone was seen once. The CDR3, as DNA: TGTGCCACCAGCAGTGGGCAGGGGAATTCACCCCTCCACTTT. Its translation: CATSSGQGNSPLHF. J is TRBJ1-6 and V is TRBV15; tentative D call: TRBD1 (6 bases). Per germline, CDR1 LNHNV and CDR2 YYDKDF (reference sequence). Trimming shortened V by 3 bases and J by 7 bases, and 10 bases separated the two germline ends. The CDR3 extends over 14 amino acids.

V is TRBV27 and J is TRBJ1-1; D remains unclear. This CDR3 has 14 amino acids. Germline CDR1 and CDR2: MNHEY and SMNVEV (reference sequence). V lost 0 bases and J lost 2, with 7 bases in between. CDR3 sequence (DNA): TGTGCCAGCAGTTTATCTCTGGTTAACACTGAAGCTTTCTTT. It encodes CASSLSLVNTEAFF.

V gene TRBV5-1 combines with J gene TRBJ1-1; the D is unclear. Germline V gene sequence: CDR1 SGHRS, CDR2 YFSETQ. CDR3 length: 13 residues. The V end lost 4 bases, the J end lost 6 bases, and 13 bases lay between the germline ends. CDR3 in DNA: TGCGCCAGCAGCCGTGGGTTAGCTCCTGAAGCTTTCTTT. This codes for CASSRGLAPEAFF.

The rearrangement joins TRBV6-5 to TRBJ2-2, with a weak D call TRBD2 (6 bases). This CDR3 region has 15 residues. Per the germline V gene, CDR1 is MNHEY and CDR2 is SVGAGI. The V and J ends lost 7 bases and 7 bases respectively, with 19 bases between them. The CDR3 protein is CASTLAGGLGGELFF. The CDR3, as DNA: TGTGCCAGCACCCTGGCCGGGGGATTGGGCGGGGAGCTGTTTTTT.

The V gene is TRBV9, the J gene TRBJ2-3, with 7 nucleotides matching TRBD1. After removal of 3 bases from V and 5 bases from J, the junction contained 9 bases not matched to a gene. Per germline, CDR1 SGDLS and CDR2 YYNGEE. The CDR3 has 15 amino acids. For the CDR3, the DNA is TGTGCCAGCAGCGGGTCAATGAGGGGGCTAGATACGCAGTATTTT. Protein sequence: CASSGSMRGLDTQYF.

A note on this clone: It may be a read error: a sequence one base away is much more abundant. Other DNA variants within this sample encode the same CDR3. V and J are TRBV20-1 and TRBJ2-4; D is ambiguous. The CDR3 has 11 residues. Looked up from germline, CDR1 is DFQATT and CDR2 is SNEGSKA (reference sequence). CDR3 amino acids: CSVYGKNIQYF. CDR3 sequence (DNA): TGCAGCGTATATGGCAAAAACATTCAGTACTTC.

This clone came up once. The CDR3 loop reads CASKSTGGYYEQYF. DNA of the CDR3: TGTGCCAGCAAATCGACAGGGGGATATTACGAGCAGTACTTC. This chain uses TRBV28 with TRBJ2-7; 9 bases line up with TRBD1. With 7 bases clipped from V and 4 bases from J, the junction kept 8 bases outside the gene matches. Germline CDR1 is MDHEN and CDR2 is SYDVKM. CDR3 size: 14 residues.

About this clone: This sequence may be a read error, since a much larger clone differs from it by one base. Within the sample, other DNA sequences also encode this same CDR3. The CDR3 bases are TGCGCCAGCAGCTTAGAAGATTCAGGGGAAGGCTACACCTTC. Translation gives CASSLEDSGEGYTF. This chain joins TRBV7-8 and TRBJ1-2, with D possibly TRBD1 on 6 matching bases. The germline V gene has CDR1 SGHVS and CDR2 FQNEAQ. CDR3 length equals 14 residues.

The CDR3 nucleotides are TGTGCCTGGAGCGGGACAGGGGGCGCCGGGGGCTACACCTTC. It codes for CAWSGTGGAGGYTF. V is TRBV30 and J is TRBJ1-2; the match to TRBD1 covers 12 bases. V lost 3 bases to trimming and J lost 8 bases; unmatched junction nucleotides: 7. Germline lookup yields CDR1 GTSNPN and CDR2 SVGIG (reference sequence). The CDR3 runs 14 residues.

With respect to this clone: Other DNA sequences from this sample encode an identical CDR3 as well. The rearrangement joins TRBV27 to TRBJ1-5, with D tentatively TRBD1 (6 bases). CDR1 is MNHEY and CDR2 is SMNVEV in the germline V gene (reference sequence). Trimming pared 2 bases from V and 5 bases from J, leaving 10 bases between. The CDR3 consists of 14 residues. CDR3 nucleotide sequence: TGTGCCAGCAGTTTAGGGCAGGGGTATCAGCCCCAGCATTTT. The encoded protein is CASSLGQGYQPQHF.

V and J are TRBV6-6 and TRBJ1-2; 10 bases agree with TRBD1. The V gene's germline CDR1 is MNHNY and CDR2 SVGAGI (reference sequence). J was trimmed by 5 bases and V by 7 bases; bases with no gene match: 7. The CDR3 is 14 amino acids. CDR3 in amino acids: CASNPGTGVYGYTF. As DNA, the CDR3 is TGTGCCAGCAATCCCGGGACAGGGGTTTATGGCTACACCTTC.

The CDR3 DNA follows: TGTGCCAGCAGCTTGGGAGGGTCGGGCGAGCAGTACTTC. Protein product: CASSLGGSGEQYF. This chain connects TRBV5-4 to TRBJ2-7; D possibly corresponds to TRBD2 (5 bases). Trimming took off 0 bases at V and 6 bases at J, with 10 bases between the two ends. CDR3 length: 13 amino acids. CDR1 is SGHNT, CDR2 YYREEE, per germline (reference sequence).

The sample holds many counts of this clone. The chain has TRBV19 and TRBJ1-1, with 12 bases lining up with TRBD1. Germline CDR1 and CDR2: LNHDA and SQIVND (reference sequence). With 7 bases clipped from V and 5 bases from J, the junction kept 11 bases outside the gene matches. The CDR3 runs 16 residues. The CDR3 region has the DNA TGTGCCAGTACGGTTGCCGGGACAGGGGGCAGGACTGAAGCTTTCTTT. Translated, it gives CASTVAGTGGRTEAFF.

This clone was observed a handful of times. J is TRBJ2-5 and V is TRBV7-6; no definite D call. The CDR3 covers 13 residues. Germline lookup yields CDR1 SGHVS and CDR2 FNYEAQ. V was trimmed by 5 bases and J by 5 bases, leaving 12 bases between them. Written as DNA, the CDR3 is TGTGCCAGCAGCACGACGGCAGGCGAGACCCAGTACTTC. Translation gives CASSTTAGETQYF. Filled out from reference TRBV7-6 and TRBJ2-5, the complete variable domain reads GAGVSQSPRYKVTKRGQDVALRCDPISGHVSLYWYRQALGQGPEFLTYFNYEAQQDKSGLPNDRFSAERPEGSISTLTIQRTEQRDSAMYRCASSTTAGETQYFGPGTRLLVL.

The rearrangement uses TRBV6-5 and TRBJ2-2, with a tentative D call TRBD1 (6 bases). Per the germline V gene, CDR1 is MNHEY and CDR2 is SVGAGI. This CDR3 comprises 16 residues. Trimming took 2 bases from V and 5 from J, leaving 15 bases between them. CDR3 sequence reads: CASSYEDSPSTGELFF. As DNA, the CDR3 is TGTGCCAGCAGTTACGAGGACAGCCCGAGTACCGGGGAGCTGTTTTTT.

This CDR3 is CASSPNIGGQGGTQYF. In DNA form, the CDR3 reads TGTGCCAGCTCACCAAACATAGGAGGACAGGGAGGTACGCAGTATTTT. The chain carries TRBV18 and TRBJ2-3; 8 bases map to TRBD1. The CDR3 spans 16 residues. With V trimmed by 2 bases and J by 8 bases, 12 bases remained unmatched. Per germline, CDR1 KGHSH and CDR2 LQKENI.

At least ten counts were recorded for this clone. This same CDR3 is encoded by further DNA sequences in the sample. V usage is TRBV7-9 and J usage is TRBJ2-3; 10 bases align to TRBD1. This CDR3 spans 16 amino acids. Germline loops: CDR1 SEHNR, CDR2 FQNEAQ (reference sequence). J was trimmed by 5 bases and V by 3 bases; bases with no gene match: 8. This CDR3 is CASSFRDRGGIDTQYF. DNA of the CDR3: TGTGCCAGCAGCTTCCGGGACAGGGGCGGGATAGATACGCAGTATTTT.

This clone was seen at least ten times. The rearrangement uses TRBV10-3 and TRBJ2-3; 8 bases line up with TRBD2. With V trimmed by 4 bases and J by 6 bases, 3 bases remained unmatched. Germline assignment: CDR1 ENHRY and CDR2 SYGVKD. The CDR3 is 13 residues long. The CDR3 DNA reads as TGTGCCATCAGTGCCGGGAGGGGCGATACGCAGTATTTT. It is translated as CAISAGRGDTQYF.